The rows below give T cell receptor beta chains drawn from one sample of a study of resident and recirculating memory T cells in vitiligo. Repertoires were generated with immunoSEQ multiplex PCR, while TCRdb's copy carries only in-frame clones and drops some. The sample yields roughly 80,000 clones, 92% seen once. Sequences were obtained from blood. These receptors were collected from a male donor with vitiligo. Both conserved end residues are part of each CDR3.

V: TRBV28
J: TRBJ2-7
CDR3: CASSLGRLSGTLSYEQYF

V: TRBV11-2
J: TRBJ2-1
CDR3: CASSRTGGYNEQFF

V: TRBV4-2
J: TRBJ1-2
CDR3: CASSQTGGPGHGYTF

V: TRBV21-1
J: TRBJ2-7
CDR3: CASSKAPRTSGSRIDEQYF

V: TRBV5-6
J: TRBJ2-3
CDR3: CASSFFRELGGGTQYF

V: TRBV7-2
J: TRBJ2-7
CDR3: CASSLRTLEQYF

V: TRBV12-5
J: TRBJ2-5
CDR3: CASGLVHGRAWDF

V: TRBV4-3
J: TRBJ2-7
CDR3: CASSPGSLSYEQYF

V: TRBV19
J: TRBJ1-5
CDR3: CASSWTETSNQPQHF

V: TRBV9
J: TRBJ1-4
CDR3: CASSVGRTEELFF

V: TRBV7-3
J: TRBJ1-2
CDR3: CASSLMTGGAGYTF

V: TRBV4-1
J: TRBJ1-6
CDR3: CASSHLGTAGSPLHF

V: TRBV6-5
J: TRBJ1-2
CDR3: CASSGTGQDGYTF

V: TRBV19
J: TRBJ2-7
CDR3: CATAAGPAYEQYF

V: TRBV7-8
J: TRBJ2-3
CDR3: CASSFLGTSSDTQYF

V: TRBV5-1
J: TRBJ2-2
CDR3: CASSLSTGVMSGELFF

V: TRBV9
J: TRBJ2-1
CDR3: CASSVGTSGTPYNEQFF

V: TRBV5-6
J: TRBJ2-7
CDR3: CASSPGQGNTYEQYF

V: TRBV28
J: TRBJ2-7
CDR3: CASSLRGADRVYEQYF

V: TRBV27
J: TRBJ2-3
CDR3: CASGQNTDTQYF

V: TRBV6-5
J: TRBJ2-1
CDR3: CASSRGTSPYNEQFF

V: TRBV2
J: TRBJ1-2
CDR3: CATRTETNYGYTF

V: TRBV28
J: TRBJ1-4
CDR3: CASSSQGASTSEKLFF

V: TRBV2
J: TRBJ2-7
CDR3: CASARPELAGFCEQYF

V: TRBV28
J: TRBJ1-3
CDR3: CASSSYRVEGNTIYF

V: TRBV28
J: TRBJ1-2
CDR3: CASSLFGTGDNTF

V: TRBV27
J: TRBJ2-5
CDR3: CASSLSRQGETQYF

V: TRBV28
J: TRBJ2-7
CDR3: CASSGPGQGIYEQYF

V: TRBV11-2
J: TRBJ2-1
CDR3: CASRPTSGGGDEQFF